This T cell receptor (beta chain) was recovered during a study of blood T cell repertoires in COVID-19. Study context: Italy, Spain and the United States were the sources of the convalescent and acute COVID-19 samples.

Germline assignment: CDR1 SGHKS and CDR2 YYEKEE (reference sequence). There are 17 residues in the CDR3. The trim removed 4 bases at V and 1 base at J, leaving 11 bases unmatched. TCRdb keeps only in-frame clones here, not all; method: immunoSEQ multiplex PCR. In the table there are under 200,000 clones, under 90% of which are singletons. Everyone who took part was about 18 to 90 years old, and they came from about two dozen US areas. The sample comprised PBMCs or T cells enriched from blood (not recorded which). The sequence derives from a man aged 55 to 70 who had recovered from COVID-19. The chain combines TRBV5-5 with TRBJ1-3, with 7 bases lining up with TRBD1. CDR3 nucleotides: TGTGCCAGCAGCCGCTTTTTAGGGACAGAGTCTGGAAACACCATATATTTT. It translates to CASSRFLGTESGNTIYF. The full variable domain, its missing parts supplied by reference TRBV5-5 and TRBJ1-3, is DAGVTQSPTHLIKTRGQQVTLRCSPISGHKSVSWYQQVLGQGPQFIFQYYEKEERGRGNFPDRFSARQFPNYSSELNVNALLLGDSALYLCASSRFLGTESGNTIYFGEGSWLTVV.